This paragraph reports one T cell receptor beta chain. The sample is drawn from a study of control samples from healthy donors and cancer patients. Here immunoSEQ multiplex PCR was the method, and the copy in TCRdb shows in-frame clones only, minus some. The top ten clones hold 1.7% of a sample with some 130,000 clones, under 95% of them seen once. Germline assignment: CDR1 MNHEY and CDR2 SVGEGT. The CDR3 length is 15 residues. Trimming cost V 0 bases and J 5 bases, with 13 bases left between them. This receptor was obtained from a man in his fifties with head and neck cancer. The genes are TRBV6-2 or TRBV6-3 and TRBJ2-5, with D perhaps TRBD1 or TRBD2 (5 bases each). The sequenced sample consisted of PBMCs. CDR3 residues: CASSYSGVLAETQYF. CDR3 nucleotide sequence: TGTGCCAGCAGTTACTCGGGGGTGCTAGCCGAGACCCAGTACTTC.